A selection of T cell receptor beta chains follows, all from one sample in a study of response to subunit inactivated influenza vaccine. TCRdb reprocessed the RT-PCR reads via MiXCR and lists one record per CDR3 protein. The sample yields about 800,000 distinct CDR3 sequences, 20% to 25% seen once. Source: PBMCs from blood, taken less than 6 days after vaccination. The receptor source for this set is a man aged 50 to 60 who received an inactivated influenza vaccine. The CDR3 runs from the conserved cysteine through the conserved F or W. The D gene is left open where the match is weak. A row's size may be missing; if present it is once, few, many or a size class.

>TRBD2|TRBJ2-1|TRBV15|-
TGTGCCACCAGCAGCACCGGGACTAGCCTGGGCGAGCAGTTCTTC
CATSSTGTSLGEQFF
>-|TRBJ1-6|TRBV21-1|-
TGTGCCAGCAGCAGCGGTCCCGGGACAGGGGGGAGCTCCTATAATTCACCCCTCCACTTT
CASSSGPGTGGSSYNSPLHF
>-|TRBJ2-5|TRBV11-2|-
TGTGCCAGCAGCTTCTACCCGGAGACGGAAGAGACCCAGTACTTC
CASSFYPETEETQYF
>-|TRBJ2-2|TRBV20-1|-
TGCAGTGCTACAGTACCGGCAACCGGGGAGCTGTTTTTT
CSATVPATGELFF
>-|TRBJ1-4|TRBV7-9|-
TGTGCCAGCAGCTTACTTGGGAAGGAAGAAAAACTGTTTTTT
CASSLLGKEEKLFF
>TRBD1|TRBJ1-4|TRBV5-1|-
TGCGCCAGCAGCTCGTACAGGGGGCAAGGGGAAAAACTGTTTTTT
CASSSYRGQGEKLFF
>TRBD1|TRBJ2-7|TRBV6-5|few
TGTGCCAGCAGTTACACAAGACCGGGACAGGGGAACGAGCAGTACTTC
CASSYTRPGQGNEQYF
>TRBD2|TRBJ2-1|TRBV4-1|-
TGCGCCAGCAGCCAAGATCATTATTGGACTAGCGGGAGGAGCTCCTACAATGAGCAGTTCTTC
CASSQDHYWTSGRSSYNEQFF
>-|TRBJ2-5|TRBV5-1|-
TGCGCCAGCAGCCCCTCGGTTGGGCCCGAAGATACCCAGTACTTC
CASSPSVGPEDTQYF
>-|TRBJ1-2|TRBV5-1|few
TGCGCCAGCAGCCCGGGACACACAGCGCAAGGCTACACCTTC
CASSPGHTAQGYTF
>-|TRBJ1-1|TRBV19|few
TGTGCCAGTAGTATCGGGGCCCACCGAGTGATGTACAACACTGAAGCTTTCTTT
CASSIGAHRVMYNTEAFF
>TRBD2|TRBJ2-3|TRBV4-3|-
TGCGCCAGCAGCCAAGGGGTAGCGGGAGTCTCAGATACGCAGTATTTT
CASSQGVAGVSDTQYF
>TRBD1|TRBJ2-1|TRBV28|-
TGTGCCAGCAGTTTGCCCAGACAGGGGAACAATGAGCAGTTCTTC
CASSLPRQGNNEQFF
>-|TRBJ2-6|TRBV15|few
TGTGCCACGATCCTTACAGGCTCTGGGGCCAACGTCCTGACTTTC
CATILTGSGANVLTF
>-|TRBJ1-5|TRBV5-1|many
TGCGCCAGCAGCTTGGCCGGGGTAGATGGCAATCAGCCCCAGCATTTT
CASSLAGVDGNQPQHF
>TRBD1|TRBJ2-7|TRBV27|few
TGTGCCAGCAGTACAATCAGACAGGGGGCGGTTGCCTACGAGCAGTACTTC
CASSTIRQGAVAYEQYF
>-|TRBJ2-1|TRBV10-3|few
TGTGCCACTAACTCGAGGGATTCCTACAATGAGCAGTTCTTC
CATNSRDSYNEQFF
>-|TRBJ1-2|TRBV6-5|-
TGTGCCAGCAGTTACTCCGGGGGCAGCCCCTATGGCTACACCTTC
CASSYSGGSPYGYTF
>-|TRBJ2-1|TRBV28|few
TGTGCCAGCAGTCCCCTACCCGGGACGAGTCATGAGCAGTTCTTC
CASSPLPGTSHEQFF
>TRBD2|TRBJ2-3|TRBV7-2|few
TGTGCCAGCAGCAAAACTAGCGGGAGGGCCGCTTTGGATACGCAGTATTTT
CASSKTSGRAALDTQYF
>TRBD2|TRBJ2-1|TRBV10-3|-
TGTGCCATCACTAGCGGGGAGAATGAGCAGTTCTTC
CAITSGENEQFF
>-|TRBJ2-1|TRBV5-1|-
TGCGCCAGCAGCTTGTACCTCGGGACGACAAATGAGCAGTTCTTC
CASSLYLGTTNEQFF
>-|TRBJ2-7|TRBV12-3/TRBV12-4|-
TGTGCCAGCAGTTTAGGGCTAACCAACAACGAGCAGTACTTC
CASSLGLTNNEQYF
>-|TRBJ1-1|TRBV20-1|-
TGCAGTGCTAGGAGGTCGGGGATGAACACTGAAGCTTTCTTT
CSARRSGMNTEAFF
>-|TRBJ1-5|TRBV19|many
TGTGCCAGTATACAGGGACCCCTTAGCAATCAGCCCCAGCATTTT
CASIQGPLSNQPQHF
>TRBD1|TRBJ2-7|TRBV28|-
TGTGCCAGCAGCCGGGGCGGACAGGGAGGAGGGGAGCAGTACTTC
CASSRGGQGGGEQYF
>-|TRBJ2-3|TRBV29-1|few
TGCAGCGTTGAAGACGAAGAGTCGCAGTATTTT
CSVEDEESQYF
>-|TRBJ2-5|TRBV4-1|-
TGCGCCAGCAGCCGATTTCCAGGGAATTTTCAGGAGACCCAGTACTTC
CASSRFPGNFQETQYF
>TRBD2|TRBJ2-5|TRBV20-1|-
TGCAGTGCTAGAGCGCTACCCTCTAGCGGGGTCATGAGAGAGACCCAGTACTTC
CSARALPSSGVMRETQYF
>TRBD2|TRBJ2-1|TRBV12-3/TRBV12-4|-
TGTGCCAGCAGTCTTACTAGCGGGGGGCCAGGGGAGCAGTTCTTC
CASSLTSGGPGEQFF
>TRBD1|TRBJ1-6|TRBV6-2/TRBV6-3|-
TGTGCCAGCAGCCCCACACAGAACCAGGGGGCTGGCTATAATTCACCCCTCCACTTT
CASSPTQNQGAGYNSPLHF
>TRBD2|TRBJ2-3|TRBV7-9|-
TGTGCCAGCAGCTTAGTACTAGCGGGGACAGATACGCAGTATTTT
CASSLVLAGTDTQYF
>TRBD1|TRBJ2-2|TRBV10-3|once
TGTGCCATCAGCGACGGGACAGCGAACACCGGGGAGCTGTTTTTT
CAISDGTANTGELFF
>TRBD2|TRBJ2-7|TRBV7-6|-
TGTGCCAGCAGCTTCTTCCGGGGAGGGGCCGGCTCCTACGAGCAGTACTTC
CASSFFRGGAGSYEQYF
>-|TRBJ1-1|TRBV10-3|many
TGTGCCATCAGTGAGTCGAAAGTGACGAACACTGAAGCTTTCTTT
CAISESKVTNTEAFF
>-|TRBJ2-3|TRBV4-3|few
TGCGCCAGCAGCCAGGCTTTAGCCGATACGCAGTATTTT
CASSQALADTQYF
>-|TRBJ2-7|TRBV27|few
TGTGCCAGCAGTCCCGACTTCGGACGCGAGCAGTACTTC
CASSPDFGREQYF
>TRBD1|TRBJ2-3|TRBV29-1|-
TGCAGCGTTTCACCGGGACAGGGCCTTGTAGATACGCAGTATTTT
CSVSPGQGLVDTQYF
>TRBD2|TRBJ2-7|TRBV5-4|-
TGTGCCAGCAGTCCGACCAGGGGACTAGCGGGAGACGAGCAGTACTTC
CASSPTRGLAGDEQYF
>TRBD2|TRBJ2-5|TRBV5-5|few
TGTGCCAGCAGCTTGACCGGGGGGACCCAAGAGACCCAGTACTTC
CASSLTGGTQETQYF
>-|TRBJ2-6|TRBV7-9|few
TGTGCCAGCACCTTACAGGGCTCTGGGGCCAACGTCCTGACTTTC
CASTLQGSGANVLTF
>TRBD1|TRBJ1-2|TRBV4-3|few
TGCGCCAGCAGCCAAGATGGACAGGGAGAGGGCTACACCTTC
CASSQDGQGEGYTF
>-|TRBJ2-5|TRBV3-1|few
TGTGCCAGCAGCCATAGAGGAGGAGGCGAGGCCAGAGAGACCCAGTACTTC
CASSHRGGGEARETQYF
>-|TRBJ1-2|TRBV12-3/TRBV12-4|-
TGTGCCAGCAGCTCGAGGGTAGAAGGCGGTGGCTACACCTTC
CASSSRVEGGGYTF
>TRBD2|TRBJ2-1|TRBV7-9|-
TGTGCCAGCAGCTCGGGACTACTCAATGAGCAGTTCTTC
CASSSGLLNEQFF
>TRBD2|TRBJ2-5|TRBV10-3|few
TGTGCCATCAGTCCTAGCGGGGGGGTCCAAGAGACCCAGTACTTC
CAISPSGGVQETQYF
>-|TRBJ2-4|TRBV12-3/TRBV12-4|few
TGTGCCAGCAGATCGGACGGGGGAGTTCTGTACTTC
CASRSDGGVLYF
>-|TRBJ1-1|TRBV27|-
TGTGCCAGCAGTCGGGGGGCTTACACTGAAGCTTTCTTT
CASSRGAYTEAFF
>TRBD2|TRBJ2-1|TRBV5-1|-
TGCGCCAGCAAGGGACTAGCGGACCCCTACAATGAGCAGTTCTTC
CASKGLADPYNEQFF
>-|TRBJ1-5|TRBV20-1|-
TGCAGTGCTAGAGATATTAAACAGGGAAGCAATCAGCCCCAGCATTTT
CSARDIKQGSNQPQHF
>TRBD1|TRBJ1-2|TRBV29-1|many
TGCAGCGGAACGCTTACAGGGGATGGCTACACCTTC
CSGTLTGDGYTF
>-|TRBJ2-2|TRBV5-4|-
TGTGCCAGCAGGCACATTTCCGGGGGGGAGCTGTTTTTT
CASRHISGGELFF
>TRBD2|TRBJ2-7|TRBV6-1|-
TGTGCCAGCAGTGGCAGAGCGGGAGGGTCCTACGAGCAGTACTTC
CASSGRAGGSYEQYF
>-|TRBJ2-7|TRBV18|-
TGTGCCAGCTCAAAGCCGGGCGGAGACCTGACGCAGTACTTC
CASSKPGGDLTQYF
>-|TRBJ1-5|TRBV12-3/TRBV12-4|-
TGTGCCAGCAGTTTAAACGGGGATCAGCCCCAGCATTTT
CASSLNGDQPQHF
>-|TRBJ2-1|TRBV27|many
TGTGCCAGCAGTTTAACGGTGCTAGCGACTTATGATGAGCAGTTCTTC
CASSLTVLATYDEQFF
>TRBD1|TRBJ2-6|TRBV29-1|many
TGCAGCGTCAAACAGGGGACCGGGGCCAACGTCCTGACTTTC
CSVKQGTGANVLTF
>-|TRBJ2-3|TRBV15|many
TGTGCCACCAGCAGAGGCGCAGATACGCAGTATTTT
CATSRGADTQYF